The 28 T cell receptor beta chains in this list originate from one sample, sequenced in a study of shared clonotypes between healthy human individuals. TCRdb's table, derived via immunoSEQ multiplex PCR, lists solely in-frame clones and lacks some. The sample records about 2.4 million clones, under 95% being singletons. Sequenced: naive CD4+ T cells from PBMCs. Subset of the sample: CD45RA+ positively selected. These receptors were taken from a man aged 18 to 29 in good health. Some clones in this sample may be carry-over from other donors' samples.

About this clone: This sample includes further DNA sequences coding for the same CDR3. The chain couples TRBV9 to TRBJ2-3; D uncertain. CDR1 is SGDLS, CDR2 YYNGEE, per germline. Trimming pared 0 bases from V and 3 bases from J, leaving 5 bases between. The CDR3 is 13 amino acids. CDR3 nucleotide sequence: TGTGCCAGCAGCGTAGTAGGGACAGATACGCAGTATTTT. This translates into CASSVVGTDTQYF.

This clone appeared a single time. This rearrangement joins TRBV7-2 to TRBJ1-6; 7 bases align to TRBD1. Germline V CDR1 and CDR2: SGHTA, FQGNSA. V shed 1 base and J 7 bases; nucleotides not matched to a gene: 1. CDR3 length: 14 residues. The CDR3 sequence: CASSLEQGNSPLHF. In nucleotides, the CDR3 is TGTGCCAGCAGCTTAGAACAGGGGAATTCACCCCTCCACTTT.

CDR3 residues: CAISGQGAPGTLSTDTQYF. DNA for the CDR3: TGTGCCATCAGTGGACAGGGGGCGCCGGGAACCCTAAGTACAGATACGCAGTATTTT. This chain connects TRBV10-3 to TRBJ2-3, with 10 bases fitting TRBD1. The J segment lost 3 bases and the V segment lost 4 bases, leaving 16 bases of the junction unmatched. The CDR3 is 19 residues long. Germline V gives CDR1 ENHRY, CDR2 SYGVKD.

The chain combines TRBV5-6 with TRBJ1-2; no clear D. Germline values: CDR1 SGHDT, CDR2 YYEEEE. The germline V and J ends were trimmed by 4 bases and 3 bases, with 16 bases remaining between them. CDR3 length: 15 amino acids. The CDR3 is CASSRNGVSHYGYTF. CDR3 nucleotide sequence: TGTGCCAGCAGCCGAAACGGGGTTTCTCACTATGGCTACACCTTC.

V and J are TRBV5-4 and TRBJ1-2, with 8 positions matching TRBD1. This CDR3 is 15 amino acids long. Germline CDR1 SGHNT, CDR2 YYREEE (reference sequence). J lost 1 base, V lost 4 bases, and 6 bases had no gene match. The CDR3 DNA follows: TGTGCCAGCAGCCCCACAGGGGGGAATAACTATGGCTACACCTTC. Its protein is CASSPTGGNNYGYTF.

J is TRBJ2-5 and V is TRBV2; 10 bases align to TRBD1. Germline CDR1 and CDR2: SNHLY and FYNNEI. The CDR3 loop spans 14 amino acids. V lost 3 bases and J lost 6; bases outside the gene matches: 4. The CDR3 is CASSEMTGGQTQYF. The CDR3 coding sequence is TGTGCCAGCAGTGAGATGACAGGGGGCCAGACCCAGTACTTC.

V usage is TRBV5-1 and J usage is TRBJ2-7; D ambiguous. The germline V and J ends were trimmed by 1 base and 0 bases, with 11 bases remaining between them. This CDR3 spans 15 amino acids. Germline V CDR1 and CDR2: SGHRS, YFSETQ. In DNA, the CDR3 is TGCGCCAGCAGCTTGCTCGTCGTCAGCTCCTACGAGCAGTACTTC. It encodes CASSLLVVSSYEQYF.

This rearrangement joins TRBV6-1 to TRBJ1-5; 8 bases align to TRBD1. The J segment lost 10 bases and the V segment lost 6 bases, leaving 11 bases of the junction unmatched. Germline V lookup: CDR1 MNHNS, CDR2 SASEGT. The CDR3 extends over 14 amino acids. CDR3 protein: CASRVGQGTLPQHF. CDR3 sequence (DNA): TGTGCCAGCAGGGTTGGACAGGGAACCCTTCCCCAGCATTTT.

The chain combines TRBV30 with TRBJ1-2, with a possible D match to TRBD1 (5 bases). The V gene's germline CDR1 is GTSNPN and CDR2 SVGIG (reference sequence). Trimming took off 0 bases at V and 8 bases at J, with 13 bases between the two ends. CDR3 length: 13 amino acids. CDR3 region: CAWSVAGNQGYTF. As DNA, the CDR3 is TGTGCCTGGAGTGTGGCAGGGAACCAAGGCTACACCTTC. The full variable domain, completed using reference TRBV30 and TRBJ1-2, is SQTIHQWPATLVQPVGSPLSLECTVEGTSNPNLYWYRQAAGRGLQLLFYSVGIGQISSEVPQNLSASRPQDRQFILSSKKLLLSDSGFYLCAWSVAGNQGYTFGSGTRLTVV.

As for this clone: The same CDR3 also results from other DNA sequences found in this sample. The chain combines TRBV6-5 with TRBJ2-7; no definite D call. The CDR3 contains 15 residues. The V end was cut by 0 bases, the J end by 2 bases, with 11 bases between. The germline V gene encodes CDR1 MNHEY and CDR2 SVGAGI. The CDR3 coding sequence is TGTGCCAGCAGTTACTCGGAAGCGTATCCCTACGAGCAGTACTTC. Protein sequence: CASSYSEAYPYEQYF.

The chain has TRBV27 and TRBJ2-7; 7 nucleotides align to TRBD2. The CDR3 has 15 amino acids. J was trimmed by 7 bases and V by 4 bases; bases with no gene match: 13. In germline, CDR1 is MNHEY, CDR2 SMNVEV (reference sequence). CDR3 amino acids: CASSSRLAPPREQYF. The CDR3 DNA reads TGTGCCAGCAGTTCCCGACTAGCCCCTCCACGGGAGCAGTACTTC.

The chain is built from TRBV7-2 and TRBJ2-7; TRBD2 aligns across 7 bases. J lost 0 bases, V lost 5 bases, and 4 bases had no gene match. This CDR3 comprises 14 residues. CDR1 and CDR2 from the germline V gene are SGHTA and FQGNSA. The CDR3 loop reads CASSTAGSSYEQYF. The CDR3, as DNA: TGTGCCAGCAGCACAGCGGGGAGCTCCTACGAGCAGTACTTC.

The DNA of the CDR3 is TGTGCCAGCTCACCGAGCAGACTTCCCTACGAGCAGTACTTC. This codes for CASSPSRLPYEQYF. The chain uses TRBV18 and TRBJ2-7; D gene ambiguous. V was shortened by 3 bases and J by 2 bases, with 11 bases between the two germline ends. The CDR3 totals 14 residues. The germline CDR1 and CDR2 sequences are KGHSH and LQKENI. Supplemented by reference TRBV18 and TRBJ2-7, the full variable domain reads NAGVMQNPRHLVRRRGQEARLRCSPMKGHSHVYWYRQLPEEGLKFMVYLQKENIIDESGMPKERFSAEFPKEGPSILRIQQVVRGDSAAYFCASSPSRLPYEQYFGPGTRLTVT.

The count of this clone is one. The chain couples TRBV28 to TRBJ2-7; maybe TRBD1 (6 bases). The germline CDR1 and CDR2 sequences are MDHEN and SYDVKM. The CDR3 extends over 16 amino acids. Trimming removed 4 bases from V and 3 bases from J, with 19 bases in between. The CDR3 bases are TGTGCCAGCAGTTCGTACAGGGCCGCTACCTACTACGAGCAGTACTTC. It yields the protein CASSSYRAATYYEQYF.

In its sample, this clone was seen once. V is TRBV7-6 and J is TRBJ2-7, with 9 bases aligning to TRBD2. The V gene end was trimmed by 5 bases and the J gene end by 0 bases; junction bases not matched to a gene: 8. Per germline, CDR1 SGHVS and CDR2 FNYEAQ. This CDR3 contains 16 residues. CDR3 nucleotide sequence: TGTGCCAGCAGCCGACTGCTAGCGGGAAGCTCCTACGAGCAGTACTTC. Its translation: CASSRLLAGSSYEQYF.

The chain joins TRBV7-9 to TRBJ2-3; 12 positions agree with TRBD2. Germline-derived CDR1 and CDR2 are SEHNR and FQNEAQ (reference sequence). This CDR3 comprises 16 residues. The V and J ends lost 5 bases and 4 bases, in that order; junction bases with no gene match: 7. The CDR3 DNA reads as TGTGCCAGCAGCCGAGGACTAGCGGGATTGTCAGATACGCAGTATTTT. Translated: CASSRGLAGLSDTQYF.

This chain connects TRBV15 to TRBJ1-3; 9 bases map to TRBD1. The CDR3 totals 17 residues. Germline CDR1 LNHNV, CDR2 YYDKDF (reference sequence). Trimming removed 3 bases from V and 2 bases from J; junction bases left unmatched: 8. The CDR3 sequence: CATSSPPGQGTGNTIYF. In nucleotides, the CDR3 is TGTGCCACCAGCAGCCCCCCGGGACAGGGAACTGGAAACACCATATATTTT.

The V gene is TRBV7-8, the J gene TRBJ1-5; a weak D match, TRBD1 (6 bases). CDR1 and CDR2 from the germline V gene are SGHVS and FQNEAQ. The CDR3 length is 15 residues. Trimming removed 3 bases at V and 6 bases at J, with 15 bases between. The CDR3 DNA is TGTGCCAGCAGCTTTGGGGTTCGGGGGGCTCAGCCCCAGCATTTT. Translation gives CASSFGVRGAQPQHF. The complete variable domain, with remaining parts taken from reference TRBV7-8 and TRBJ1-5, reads GAGVSQSPRYKVAKRGQDVALRCDPISGHVSLFWYQQALGQGPEFLTYFQNEAQLDKSGLPSDRFFAERPEGSVSTLKIQRTQQEDSAVYLCASSFGVRGAQPQHFGDGTRLSIL.

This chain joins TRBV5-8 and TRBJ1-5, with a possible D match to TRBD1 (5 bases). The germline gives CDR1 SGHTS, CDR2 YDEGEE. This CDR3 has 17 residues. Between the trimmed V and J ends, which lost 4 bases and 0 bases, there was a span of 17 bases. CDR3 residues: CASSSRANRYSNQPQHF. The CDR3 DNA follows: TGTGCCAGCAGCAGTCGGGCAAACAGGTATAGCAATCAGCCCCAGCATTTT.

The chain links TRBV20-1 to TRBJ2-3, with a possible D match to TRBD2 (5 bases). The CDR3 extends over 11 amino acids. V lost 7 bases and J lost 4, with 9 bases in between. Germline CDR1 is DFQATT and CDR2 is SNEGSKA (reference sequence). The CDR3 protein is CSGGSADTQYF. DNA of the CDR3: TGCAGTGGGGGTAGCGCAGATACGCAGTATTTT.

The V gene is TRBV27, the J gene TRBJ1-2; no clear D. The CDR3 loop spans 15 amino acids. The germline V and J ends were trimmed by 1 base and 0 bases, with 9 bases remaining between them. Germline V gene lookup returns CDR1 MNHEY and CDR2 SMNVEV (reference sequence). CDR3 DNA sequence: TGTGCCAGCAGTTTATACCGGGCCGCTAACTATGGCTACACCTTC. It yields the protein CASSLYRAANYGYTF.

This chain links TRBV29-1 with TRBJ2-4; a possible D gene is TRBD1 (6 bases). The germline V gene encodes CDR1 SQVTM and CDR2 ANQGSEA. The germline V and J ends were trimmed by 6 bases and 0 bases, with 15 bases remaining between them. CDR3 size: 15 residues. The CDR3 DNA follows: TGCAGCGTGCGAACAGGGTCACTAGCCAAAAACATTCAGTACTTC. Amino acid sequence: CSVRTGSLAKNIQYF.

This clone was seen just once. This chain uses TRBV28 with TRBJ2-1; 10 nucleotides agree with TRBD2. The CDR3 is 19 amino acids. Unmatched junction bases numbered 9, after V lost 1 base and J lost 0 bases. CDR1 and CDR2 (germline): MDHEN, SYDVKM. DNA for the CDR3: TGTGCCAGCAGTTTATTAGTCCTAGCGGGAGTGAGCTCCTACAATGAGCAGTTCTTC. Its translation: CASSLLVLAGVSSYNEQFF.

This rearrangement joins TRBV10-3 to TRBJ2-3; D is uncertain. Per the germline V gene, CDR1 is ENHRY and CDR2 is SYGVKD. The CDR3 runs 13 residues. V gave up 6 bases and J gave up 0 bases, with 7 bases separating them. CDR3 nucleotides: TGTGCCATCAGCGAAGTTAGCACAGATACGCAGTATTTT. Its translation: CAISEVSTDTQYF.

This CDR3 is CASILWGSRGYTF. CDR3 in DNA: TGTGCCAGCATCCTTTGGGGGAGTCGGGGCTACACCTTC. The chain links TRBV5-6 to TRBJ1-2, with D perhaps matching TRBD1 (5 bases). Between the trimmed V and J ends, which lost 6 bases and 8 bases, there was a span of 17 bases. The germline V gene encodes CDR1 SGHDT and CDR2 YYEEEE. This CDR3 contains 13 residues.

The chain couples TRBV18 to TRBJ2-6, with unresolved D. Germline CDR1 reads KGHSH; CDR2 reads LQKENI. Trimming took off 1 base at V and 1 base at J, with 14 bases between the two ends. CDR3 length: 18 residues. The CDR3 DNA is TGTGCCAGCTCACCACGGGATAGTGCTTTTTCTGGGGCCAACGTCCTGACTTTC. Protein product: CASSPRDSAFSGANVLTF.

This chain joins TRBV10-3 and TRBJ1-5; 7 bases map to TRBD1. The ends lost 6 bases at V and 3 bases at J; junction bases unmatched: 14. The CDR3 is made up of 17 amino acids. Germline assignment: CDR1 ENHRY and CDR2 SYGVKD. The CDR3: CAISATYRTGHNQPQHF. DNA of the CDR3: TGTGCCATCAGCGCCACCTATAGGACAGGCCACAATCAGCCCCAGCATTTT.

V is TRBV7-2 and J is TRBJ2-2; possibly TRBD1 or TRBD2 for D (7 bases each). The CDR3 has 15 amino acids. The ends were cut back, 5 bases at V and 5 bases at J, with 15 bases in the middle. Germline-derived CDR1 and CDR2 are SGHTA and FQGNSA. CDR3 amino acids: CASSVQGRGTGELFF. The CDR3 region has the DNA TGTGCCAGCAGCGTACAGGGGAGGGGGACCGGGGAGCTGTTTTTT.